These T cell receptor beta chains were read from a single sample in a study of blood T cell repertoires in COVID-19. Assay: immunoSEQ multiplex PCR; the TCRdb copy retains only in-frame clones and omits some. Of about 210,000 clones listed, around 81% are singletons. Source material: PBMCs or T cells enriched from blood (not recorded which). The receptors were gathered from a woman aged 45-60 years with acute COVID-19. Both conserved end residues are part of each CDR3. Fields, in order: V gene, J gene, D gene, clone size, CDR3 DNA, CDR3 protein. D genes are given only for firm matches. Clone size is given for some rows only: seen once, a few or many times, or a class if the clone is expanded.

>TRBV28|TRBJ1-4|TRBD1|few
TGTGCCATCGGGACAGGGGATGAAAAACTGTTTTTT
CAIGTGDEKLFF
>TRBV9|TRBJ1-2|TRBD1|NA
TGTGCCAGCAGCGTCGACAGTACAGGGGGTTCTAACTATGGCTACACCTTC
CASSVDSTGGSNYGYTF
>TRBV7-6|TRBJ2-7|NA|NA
TGTGCCAGCAGCCTGACCGGGGTAATAGGAGAGCAGTACTTC
CASSLTGVIGEQYF
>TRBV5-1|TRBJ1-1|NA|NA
TGCGCCAGCAGCTTGGATCGGGGTGTGAGCACTGAAGCTTTCTTT
CASSLDRGVSTEAFF
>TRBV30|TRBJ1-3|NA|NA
TGTGCCTGGAATGAGCAGGCCTTATCTGGAAACACCATATATTTT
CAWNEQALSGNTIYF
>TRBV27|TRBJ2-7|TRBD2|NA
TGTGCCAGCGGGGGAGGGCTAGGCTACGAGCAGTACTTC
CASGGGLGYEQYF
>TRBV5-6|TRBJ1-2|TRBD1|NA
TGTGCCAGCAGCTTGGCACAGGGGGGCTATGGCTACACCTTC
CASSLAQGGYGYTF
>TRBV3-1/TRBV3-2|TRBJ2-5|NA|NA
TGTGCCAGCAGCCAGGGACTTAACACTGGGGAGACCCAGTACTTC
CASSQGLNTGETQYF
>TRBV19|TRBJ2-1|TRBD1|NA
TGTGCCACCCAAGACAGGGGCCAACAGTTCTTC
CATQDRGQQFF
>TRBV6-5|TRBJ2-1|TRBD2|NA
TGTGCCAGCAGTCCTTCGGGGGGAGCAGTACCCCAGTTCTTC
CASSPSGGAVPQFF
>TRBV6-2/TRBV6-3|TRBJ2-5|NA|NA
TGTGCCAGCAGTTACGCTGGGTCAAGGCGGGAGACCCAGTACTTC
CASSYAGSRRETQYF
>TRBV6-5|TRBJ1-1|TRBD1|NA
TGTGCCAGCAGAACCGGACAGGATAACACTGAAGCTTTCTTT
CASRTGQDNTEAFF
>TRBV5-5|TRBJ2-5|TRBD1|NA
TGTGCCAGCAGCTCCGAACAGGGGACCGAAGAGACCCAGTACTTC
CASSSEQGTEETQYF
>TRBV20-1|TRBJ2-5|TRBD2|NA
TGCAGTGCTAGTAAGGCTAGCGGGAGCGCCCCCCAGTACTTC
CSASKASGSAPQYF
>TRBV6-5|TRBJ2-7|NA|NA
TGTGCCAGCAGTTACTCGACGGGGGGCGATCCGTACTTC
CASSYSTGGDPYF
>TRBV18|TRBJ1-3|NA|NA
TGTGCCAGCTCACCCGACAGGACCTCTGGAAACACCATATATTTT
CASSPDRTSGNTIYF
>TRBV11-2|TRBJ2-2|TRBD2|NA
TGTGCCAGCAGCGGGGTAGCGGGAGTTAGGACCGGGGAGCTGTTTTTT
CASSGVAGVRTGELFF
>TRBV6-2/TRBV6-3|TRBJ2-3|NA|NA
TGTGCCAGCAGTTCATCGGGACTCGCCGCCACAGATACGCAGTATTTT
CASSSSGLAATDTQYF
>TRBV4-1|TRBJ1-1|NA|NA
TGCGCCAGCAGCCCCCCGACAAGTATGAACACTGAAGCTTTCTTT
CASSPPTSMNTEAFF
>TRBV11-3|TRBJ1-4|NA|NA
TGTGCCAGCAGCGGCGGGAAAGCAACTAATGAAAAACTGTTTTTT
CASSGGKATNEKLFF
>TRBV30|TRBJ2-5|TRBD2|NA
TGTGCCTGGAGTGTTCTAGCGGGAGGTGAGACCCAGTACTTC
CAWSVLAGGETQYF